The T cell receptor beta chain described here comes from a study of T cell responses to AZD1222 COVID-19 vaccine. Germline CDR1 SGHTS, CDR2 YDEGEE. The CDR3 runs to 13 residues. The trim removed 10 bases at V and 5 bases at J, leaving 9 bases unmatched. TCRdb's table, derived via immunoSEQ multiplex PCR, lists solely in-frame clones and lacks some. Of 150,000 to 200,000 clones in the sample, approximately 90% were seen once. The sequence was collected from an adult in good health. The sequences come from peripheral blood, collected on day 0 of AZD1222 vaccination. The J gene is TRBJ2-3, the V gene TRBV5-8; 8 bases agree with TRBD2. The CDR3 DNA reads as TGTGCCGGGACTAGTTGGGAAGGAGATACGCAGTATTTT. Protein product: CAGTSWEGDTQYF.